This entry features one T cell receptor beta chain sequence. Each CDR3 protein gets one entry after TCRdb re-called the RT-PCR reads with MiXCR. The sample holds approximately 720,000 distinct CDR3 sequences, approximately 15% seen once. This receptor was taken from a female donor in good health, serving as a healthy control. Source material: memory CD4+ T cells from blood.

CDR3 DNA sequence: TGTGCCAGCAGGCCTATCACCGGGAGATCTTATGGCTACACCTTC. This translates into CASRPITGRSYGYTF. The chain uses TRBV11-2 and TRBJ1-2; no clear D gene. Germline V gives CDR1 SGHAT, CDR2 FQNNGV. This CDR3 is 15 amino acids long. V lost 6 bases, J lost 5 bases, and 19 bases lay in between.